The clone carrying this T cell receptor (beta chain) was seen only a few times. Its cognate antigen is unknown. Researchers took RNA transcripts and amplified the TCR beta CDR3 regions from them. The TCR CDR3 was amplified in a first-round RT-PCR using the HTBI primer set. TCRdb recomputed calls from the multiplex PCR reads with MiXCR, one row per CDR3 protein. The table records hundreds of thousands of distinct CDR3 sequences, approximately 44% of them present only once. This specimen comes from a study of T cells in Graves' hyperthyroidism and ophthalmopathy. Patients counted as stable if ophthalmopathy did not develop within 18 months. Diagnoses used clinical symptoms, serum thyroxine and TRAb, thyroid ultrasound and orbital computed tomography. Germline CDR1 ENHRY, CDR2 SYGVKD. V lost 10 bases and J lost 4, with 19 bases in between. The CDR3 has 14 amino acids. Study-level results: Ophthalmopathy was identified by the model a median about 6.4 months ahead of onset. Stable hyperthyroidism was separated from ophthalmopathy by a model based on 13 V-J features.

The chain links TRBV10-3 to TRBJ1-1; D may be TRBD1 (6 bases). Input material: peripheral blood or thyroid tissue (not recorded which). This TCR derives from a woman aged 18-35 years with Graves' hyperthyroidism. This CDR3 is CASRDLEGGTEAFF. In DNA form, the CDR3 reads TGTGCCAGCAGAGACCTGGAGGGGGGCACTGAAGCTTTCTTT.